The source of this T cell receptor (beta chain) is a study of T-cell memory formation after mild COVID-19. For the study at large: Clusters of TCRs were largely donor specific.

TCRalpha and TCRbeta libraries used 5'RACE with constant-segment primers and UMIs. In TCRdb, the 5' RACE reads were re-called with MiXCR into one record per CDR3 protein. The data show around 300,000 distinct CDR3 sequences, roughly an eighth seen once. This CDR3 has 16 amino acids. The V segment lost 4 bases and the J segment 6 bases; nucleotides outside the gene matches: 10. CDR1 is SEHNR and CDR2 is FQNEAQ in the germline V gene (reference sequence). To note about this clonotype: The antigen is undetermined.

The study, taken as a whole, reports: Clones shrinking between day 15 and 85 showed a balanced CD4/CD8 split, and those that grew later tilted toward CD4+. Of the contracting clones, CD4+ ones lay mainly in CM and EM, and CD8+ ones in EMRA.

The TCR originated in a man between 18 and 29 years old who had mild COVID-19 (a few samples of this study predate the infection). Cell type and time point are not known. J is TRBJ2-1 and V is TRBV7-9, with 9 bases aligning to TRBD1. Sample: PBMCs or a T cell subset sorted from them (not recorded which). CDR3 amino acids: CASSSLQGAMVNEQFF. The DNA for the CDR3 is TGTGCCAGCAGCTCCCTACAGGGGGCGATGGTCAATGAGCAGTTCTTC.